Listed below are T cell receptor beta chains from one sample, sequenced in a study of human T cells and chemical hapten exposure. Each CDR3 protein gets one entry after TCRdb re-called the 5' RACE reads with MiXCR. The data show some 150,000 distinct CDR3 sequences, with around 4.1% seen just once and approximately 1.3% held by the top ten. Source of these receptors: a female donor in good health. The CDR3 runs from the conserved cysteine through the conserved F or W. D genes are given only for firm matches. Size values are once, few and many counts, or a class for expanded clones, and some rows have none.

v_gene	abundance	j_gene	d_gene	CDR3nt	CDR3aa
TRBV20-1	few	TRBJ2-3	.	TGCAGTGCTAGGGGGGGTGGTGATACGCAGTATTTT	CSARGGGDTQYF
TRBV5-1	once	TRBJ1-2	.	TGCGCCAGCAGCTTGGCAGGCTATGGCTACACCTTC	CASSLAGYGYTF
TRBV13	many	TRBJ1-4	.	TGTGCCAGCAGCTTAAATCGCGGGGTTGAGGAAAAACTGTTTTTT	CASSLNRGVEEKLFF
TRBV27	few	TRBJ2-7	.	TGTGCCAGCAGGGAAACGGGGGTCCCCTACGAGCAGTACTTC	CASRETGVPYEQYF
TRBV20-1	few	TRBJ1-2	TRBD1	TGCAGTGCTAGAGACCCCGGGACAGGAAGGAATGGCTACACCTTC	CSARDPGTGRNGYTF
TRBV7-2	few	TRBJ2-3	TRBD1	TGTGCCAGCAGCTCGGACAGGGGGCGCCTAGATACGCAGTATTTT	CASSSDRGRLDTQYF
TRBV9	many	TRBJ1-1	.	TGTGCCAGCAGCGTAGTTAGTGGTCTTGAAGCTTTCTTT	CASSVVSGLEAFF
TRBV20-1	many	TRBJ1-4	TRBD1	TGCAGTGCCTGGAGGACAGGGCGGTTGACTAATGAAAAACTGTTTTTT	CSAWRTGRLTNEKLFF
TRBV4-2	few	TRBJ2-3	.	TGTGCCAGCAGCCAAGGTATGGGGGCCGGCACAGATACGCAGTATTTT	CASSQGMGAGTDTQYF
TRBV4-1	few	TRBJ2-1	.	TGCGCCAGCAGCCAGCCGGGACACCGATCCTACAATGAGCAGTTCTTC	CASSQPGHRSYNEQFF
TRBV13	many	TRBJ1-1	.	TGTGCCAGCAGCTTGGGGAGTCGTTTCATGAACACTGAAGCTTTCTTT	CASSLGSRFMNTEAFF
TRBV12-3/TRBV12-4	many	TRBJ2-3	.	TGTGCCAGCAGAGCTCTGAGAAACACAGATACGCAGTATTTT	CASRALRNTDTQYF
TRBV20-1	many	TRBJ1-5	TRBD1	TGCAGTGCTGTCCCGGGACAGGGGACTCAGCCCCAGCATTTT	CSAVPGQGTQPQHF
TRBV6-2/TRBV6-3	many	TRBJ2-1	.	TGTGCCAGCAGACTATACGGGGTTGTAGGAGTCCGCCATGAGCAGTTCTTC	CASRLYGVVGVRHEQFF
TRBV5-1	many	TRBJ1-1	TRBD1	TGCGCCAGCAGCGAGACAGGGAGTTTAGCTTTCTTT	CASSETGSLAFF
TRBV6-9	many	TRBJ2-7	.	TGTGCCAGCAGTTATCGACAATTAATGAGGCCCTACGAGCAGTACTTC	CASSYRQLMRPYEQYF
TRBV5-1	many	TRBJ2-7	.	TGCGCCAGCCTCCCAAGCCCGGGGGTAGTCTACGAGCAGTACTTC	CASLPSPGVVYEQYF
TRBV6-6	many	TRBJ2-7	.	TGTGCCACCGGGGGACCCTACGAGCAGTACTTC	CATGGPYEQYF
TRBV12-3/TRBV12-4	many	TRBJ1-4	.	TGTGCCAGCAGTAATGATGTCTCCGGGGGGCGGAATGAAAAACTGTTTTTT	CASSNDVSGGRNEKLFF
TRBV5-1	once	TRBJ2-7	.	TGCGCCAGCAGTCAGAACAGGGACGGTTACGAGCAGTACTTC	CASSQNRDGYEQYF
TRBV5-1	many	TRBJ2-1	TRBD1	TGCGCCAGTGCAGAGGGGGCGTATGAGCAGTTCTTC	CASAEGAYEQFF
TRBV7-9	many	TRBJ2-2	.	TGTGCCAGCAGCTTAGCGCTCTGGGACCCAGCCTACGCTGAGACCGGGGAGCTGTTTTTT	CASSLALWDPAYAETGELFF
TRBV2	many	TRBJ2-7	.	TGTGCCAGCACCGAGTCCTACGAGCAGTACTTC	CASTESYEQYF
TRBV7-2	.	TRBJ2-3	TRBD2	TGTGCCAGCAGCCCCGGGGGTAGCGGGGGGGATACGCAGTATTTT	CASSPGGSGGDTQYF
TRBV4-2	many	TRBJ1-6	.	TGTGCCAGCAGCCAAGGGGTCGATTCACCCCTCCACTTT	CASSQGVDSPLHF
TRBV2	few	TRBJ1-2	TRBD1	TGTGCCAGCAGTGAATCCCGGGACAGGGAGTGGTATGGCTACACCTTC	CASSESRDREWYGYTF
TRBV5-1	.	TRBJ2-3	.	TGCGCCAGCAGCTTTATTCGTGTTCTGATCACAGATACGCAGTATTTT	CASSFIRVLITDTQYF
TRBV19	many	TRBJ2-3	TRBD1	TGTGCCAGTACCGGGACAGGGGGGGATACGCAGTATTTT	CASTGTGGDTQYF
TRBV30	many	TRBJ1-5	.	TGTGCCTGGAGTGTAGGTGTGTCCGGCAATCAGCCCCAGCATTTT	CAWSVGVSGNQPQHF
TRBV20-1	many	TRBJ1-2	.	TGCAGTGCTGAACTCCGGGACTATGGCTACACCTTC	CSAELRDYGYTF
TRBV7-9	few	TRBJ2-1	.	TGTGCCAGCAGCCCTGTGAGGGGATCGAGCAATGAGCAGTTCTTC	CASSPVRGSSNEQFF
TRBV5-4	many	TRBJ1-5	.	TGTGCCAGCAGCTTGCAGGGGCCGGCTCAGCCCCAGCATTTT	CASSLQGPAQPQHF
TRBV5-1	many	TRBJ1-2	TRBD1	TGCGCCAGCCGGACAGGGGGCGAATTTAGCGGCTACACCTTC	CASRTGGEFSGYTF
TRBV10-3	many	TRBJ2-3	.	TGTGCCATCACGCATAGTCCCACAGATACGCAGTATTTT	CAITHSPTDTQYF
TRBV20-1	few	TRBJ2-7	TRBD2	TGCAGTGCTGTAAGCCGCCTAGCGGGCGAGCAGTACTTC	CSAVSRLAGEQYF
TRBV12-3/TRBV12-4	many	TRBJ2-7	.	TGTGCCAGCAGTCCGCACCGGGACACCCTGTCCCCCTACGAGCAGTACTTC	CASSPHRDTLSPYEQYF
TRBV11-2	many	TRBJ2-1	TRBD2	TGTGCCAGCAGCCCCCAGGTGGCGGGGGGTGAGCAGTTCTTC	CASSPQVAGGEQFF
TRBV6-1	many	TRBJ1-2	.	TGTGCCAGCAGTGAAGACAGTAACTATGGCTACACCTTC	CASSEDSNYGYTF
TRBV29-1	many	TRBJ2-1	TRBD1	TGCAGCCTGCACCGGGACAGGGGCTACAATGAGCAGTTCTTC	CSLHRDRGYNEQFF
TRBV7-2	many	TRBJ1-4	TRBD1	TGTGCCAGCACCCTAGCGGAGGACAGGGAAAATGAAAAACTGTTTTTT	CASTLAEDRENEKLFF
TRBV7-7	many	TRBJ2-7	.	TGTGCCAGCAGCCCCTCGCGGGGCGCCTACGAGCAGTACTTC	CASSPSRGAYEQYF
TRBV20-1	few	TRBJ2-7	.	TGCAGTGCCCCGGTTCGGTACGAGCAGTACTTC	CSAPVRYEQYF
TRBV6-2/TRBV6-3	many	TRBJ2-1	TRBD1	TGTGCCAGCAGTTATGCGGGACAGGGGGAGTACAATGAGCAGTTCTTC	CASSYAGQGEYNEQFF
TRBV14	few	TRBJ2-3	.	TGTGCCAGCAGCCAAGATATGATCGCCACAGATACGCAGTATTTT	CASSQDMIATDTQYF
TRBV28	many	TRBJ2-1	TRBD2	TGTGCCAGCAGTTTACCCCCAGCGGGGGGAAGTGAGCAGTTCTTC	CASSLPPAGGSEQFF
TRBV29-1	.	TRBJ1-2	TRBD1	TGCAGCTTCACTCTGGGGACAGGAGGGGACTATGGCTACACCTTC	CSFTLGTGGDYGYTF
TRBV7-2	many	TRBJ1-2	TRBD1	TGTGCCAGCAGCTGGACAGGGATCTATGGCTACACCTTC	CASSWTGIYGYTF
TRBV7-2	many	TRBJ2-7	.	TGTGCCAGCAGCCCTGGGAGGGGACACCCCTACGAGCAGTACTTC	CASSPGRGHPYEQYF